The sample holds a few counts of the clone carrying this T cell receptor (beta chain). Its antigen is undetermined. Each TCR beta library was made by quantitative 5'-RACE that incorporated molecular barcodes. TCRdb recomputed calls from the 5' RACE reads with MiXCR, one row per CDR3 protein. The table records 470,000 or so distinct CDR3 sequences, roughly 25% of them present only once. The data derive from a study of CD8 T cells in ankylosing spondylitis. Whole-study results and caveats: Among TCR beta sequences, a motif of roughly 8 highly homologous variants appeared characteristic of ankylosing spondylitis blood. Prior literature has documented some motif variants in synovial fluid and blood from reactive arthritis. The authors reported significant enrichment of disease-linked clones in matched ankylosing spondylitis synovial fluid.

Losses at the gene ends were 3 bases for V and 2 bases for J; bases not matched to a gene: 4. The CDR3 extends over 16 amino acids. Sequencing was carried out using blood, either unsorted or a sorted T cell fraction (not recorded which). The source of this sequence is a male donor with ankylosing spondylitis. The chain joins TRBV12-3 or TRBV12-4 to TRBJ1-4, with TRBD1 matching 9 bases. The CDR3 region is CASSLMGTGTNEKLFF. In nucleotides, the CDR3 is TGTGCCAGCAGTTTGATGGGGACAGGGACTAATGAAAAACTGTTTTTT.